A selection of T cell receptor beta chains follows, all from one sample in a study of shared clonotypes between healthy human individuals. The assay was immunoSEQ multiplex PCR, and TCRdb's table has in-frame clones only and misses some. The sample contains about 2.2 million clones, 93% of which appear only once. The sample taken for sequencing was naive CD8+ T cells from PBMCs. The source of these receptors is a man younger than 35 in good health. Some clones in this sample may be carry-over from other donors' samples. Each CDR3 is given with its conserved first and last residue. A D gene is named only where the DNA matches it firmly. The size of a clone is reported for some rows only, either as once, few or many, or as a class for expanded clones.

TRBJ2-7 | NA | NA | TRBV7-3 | TGTGCCAGCAGCCCAAGGGAACATCCCTCCTACGAGCAGTACTTC | CASSPREHPSYEQYF
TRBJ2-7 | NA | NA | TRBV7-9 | TGTGCCAGCAGCCCTCGGACTTACTCCTACGAGCAGTACTTC | CASSPRTYSYEQYF
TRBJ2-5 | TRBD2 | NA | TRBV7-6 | TGTGCCAGCAGCTTAGGGACTAGCGGGAGTCGAGAGACCCAGTACTTC | CASSLGTSGSRETQYF
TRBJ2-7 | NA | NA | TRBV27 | TGTGCCAGCGCCTATAGGGGGAAAACGTACGAGCAGTACTTC | CASAYRGKTYEQYF
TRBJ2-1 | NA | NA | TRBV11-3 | TGTGCCAGCAGCTACCGGGGGGCGCCTAGTGAGCAGTTCTTC | CASSYRGAPSEQFF
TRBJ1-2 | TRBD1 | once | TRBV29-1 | TGCAGCGTTGAACCCGGGACAGCAGCAAACTATGGCTACACCTTC | CSVEPGTAANYGYTF
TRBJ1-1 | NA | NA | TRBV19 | TGTGCCAGTAGAGGCCTACCTCCCATGAACACTGAAGCTTTCTTT | CASRGLPPMNTEAFF
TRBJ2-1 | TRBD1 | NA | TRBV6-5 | TGTGCCAGCAGTTGGACAGGGGAGGATGAGCAGTTCTTC | CASSWTGEDEQFF
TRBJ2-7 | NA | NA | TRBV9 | TGTGCCAGCAGCGTCTCTGGACTACCCTACGAGCAGTACTTC | CASSVSGLPYEQYF
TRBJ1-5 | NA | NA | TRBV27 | TGTGCCAGCAGTTCCTCCGGGACATTCTATCAGCCCCAGCATTTT | CASSSSGTFYQPQHF
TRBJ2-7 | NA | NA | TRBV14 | TGTGCCAGCAGCCGCTGGCAGGAGCAGTACTTC | CASSRWQEQYF
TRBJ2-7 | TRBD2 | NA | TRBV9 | TGTGCCAGCAGCGTCGGGACTAGCGGGTACGAGCAGTACTTC | CASSVGTSGYEQYF
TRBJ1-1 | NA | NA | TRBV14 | TGTGCCAGCAGCCAAGACTCCGGAGTACTGAACACTGAAGCTTTCTTT | CASSQDSGVLNTEAFF
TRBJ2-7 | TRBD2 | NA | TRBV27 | TGTGCCAGCAAACCTCCGGGACGGAGGAGACTAGCGGATACCTACGAGCAGTACTTC | CASKPPGRRRLADTYEQYF
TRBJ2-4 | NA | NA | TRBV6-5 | TGTGCCAGCAGTTACTCACCCACGGAGGACATTCAGTACTTC | CASSYSPTEDIQYF
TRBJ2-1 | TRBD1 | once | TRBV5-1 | TGCGCCAGCAGCTTGTGGGGACAGGGTACGAATGAGCAGTTCTTC | CASSLWGQGTNEQFF
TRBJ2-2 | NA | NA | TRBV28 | TGTGCCAGCAGGGGACTGGCGAACACCGGGGAGCTGTTTTTT | CASRGLANTGELFF
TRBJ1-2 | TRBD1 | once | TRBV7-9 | TGTGCCAGCAGCACAGAGGTAGGGGGCATCTATGGCTACACCTTC | CASSTEVGGIYGYTF
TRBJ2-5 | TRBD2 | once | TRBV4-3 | TGCGCCAGCAGCCAAGCGGGACTAGCGGGAGAAGAGACCCAGTACTTC | CASSQAGLAGEETQYF
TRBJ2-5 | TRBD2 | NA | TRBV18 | TGTGCCAGCTCACCAGGGACTAGCGGTCCGCAAGAGACCCAGTACTTC | CASSPGTSGPQETQYF
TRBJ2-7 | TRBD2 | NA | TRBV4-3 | TGCGCCAGCAGCCCGAATAGCGGGAGCTACGAGCAGTACTTC | CASSPNSGSYEQYF
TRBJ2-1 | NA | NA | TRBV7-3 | TGTGCCAGCAGCGCGGACGGATACAATGAGCAGTTCTTC | CASSADGYNEQFF
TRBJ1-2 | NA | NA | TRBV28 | TGTGCCAGCAGTTTCTCTATGATTCGTGGCTACACCTTC | CASSFSMIRGYTF
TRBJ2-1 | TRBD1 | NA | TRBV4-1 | TGCGCCAGCAGCCAAGAACCTTCCAGGGGGCTTGAGCAGTTCTTC | CASSQEPSRGLEQFF
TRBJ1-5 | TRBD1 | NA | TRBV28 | TGTGCCAGCAGCAGACAGGGGCCGGATCAGCCCCAGCATTTT | CASSRQGPDQPQHF
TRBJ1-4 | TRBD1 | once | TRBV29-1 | TGCAGCGTTGAGGAGAAAAGACAGGGGGCTAAGACTAATGAAAAACTGTTTTTT | CSVEEKRQGAKTNEKLFF
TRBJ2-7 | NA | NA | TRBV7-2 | TGTGCCAGCAGCTTAGGCCGGGGGGCGCGGGAGCAGTACTTC | CASSLGRGAREQYF
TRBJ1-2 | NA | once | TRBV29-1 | TGCAGCGGCTGGGGCGGCAGCTATGGCTACACCTTC | CSGWGGSYGYTF
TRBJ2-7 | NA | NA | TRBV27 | TGTGCCAGCAGTTTATTGGGTAGCGACGAGCAGTACTTC | CASSLLGSDEQYF